These T cell receptor beta chains were read from a single sample in a study of T cells in Graves' hyperthyroidism and ophthalmopathy. TCRdb reanalysed the multiplex PCR reads using MiXCR and keeps one entry per CDR3 protein. This table has 660,000 or so distinct CDR3 sequences, roughly 46% appearing once. Specimen: peripheral blood or thyroid tissue (not recorded which). All receptors derive from an adult man with Graves' disease, either hyperthyroidism or ophthalmopathy (not recorded which). Both conserved end residues are part of each CDR3. D genes are given only for firm matches. Clone size is stated in some rows and not others, as once, few, many or a class when expanded.

length	V	D	size	J	DNA	CDR3
12	TRBV20-1	TRBD1	few	TRBJ2-7	TGCAGTGCACCCCGACAGGGTCACGAGCAGTACTTC	CSAPRQGHEQYF
14	TRBV10-3	.	.	TRBJ1-2	TGTGCCATCAGTGAGTCGGCGGGGGCTTCGAGCTACACCTTC	CAISESAGASSYTF
15	TRBV6-5	TRBD1	.	TRBJ1-3	TGTGCCAGCAGTTCAGGACAGGGCGTAATGAACACCATATATTTT	CASSSGQGVMNTIYF
14	TRBV12-3/TRBV12-4	.	.	TRBJ1-5	TGTGCCAGCAGCTTAGAAACAGAGAATCAGCCCCAGCATTTT	CASSLETENQPQHF
14	TRBV24-1	.	many	TRBJ1-2	TGTGCCACCAGTGATTTGAACAGCTACTATGGCTACACCTTC	CATSDLNSYYGYTF
14	TRBV29-1	.	many	TRBJ1-1	TGCAGCGTTGAAGCTGGCAGTTTGGGTACTGAAGCTTTCTTT	CSVEAGSLGTEAFF
13	TRBV14	.	many	TRBJ1-1	TGTGCCACCAGCTACATGGGAGGCACTGAAGCTTTCTTT	CATSYMGGTEAFF
15	TRBV10-3	TRBD1	many	TRBJ1-3	TGTGCCATCAGTGGCGGGACAGTCGGTGGAAACACCATATATTTT	CAISGGTVGGNTIYF
17	TRBV2	.	many	TRBJ1-6	TGTGCCAGCAGGTACCGGGACTCCGGGGCACGGGGTTCACCCCTCCACTTT	CASRYRDSGARGSPLHF
16	TRBV20-1	.	.	TRBJ2-7	TGCAGTGCCAGGGGTGCCGTCCGCCTCTCTTTCAGCGAGCAGTACTTC	CSARGAVRLSFSEQYF
16	TRBV2	TRBD1	.	TRBJ1-4	TGTGCCAGCAGTCCGTTGACAGGGGACGATGAGGAAAAACTGTTTTTT	CASSPLTGDDEEKLFF
15	TRBV24-1	TRBD1	.	TRBJ1-2	TGTGCCACCAGTGAAAGAACCGGGACAGGCCATGGCTACACCTTC	CATSERTGTGHGYTF
13	TRBV7-9	.	many	TRBJ2-7	TGTGCCACCACGGGCGCCTCCGCCTACGAGCAGTACTTC	CATTGASAYEQYF
14	TRBV7-6	.	few	TRBJ1-5	TGTGCCAGCAGCGACCTAGGTCTCAATCAGCCCCAGCATTTT	CASSDLGLNQPQHF
13	TRBV7-6	.	.	TRBJ2-6	TGTGCCAGCAGCACTCAGGGGGCCAACGTCCTGACTTTC	CASSTQGANVLTF
13	TRBV20-1	.	many	TRBJ1-5	TGCAGTGCTAGAGTGGCGGTAAATCAGCCCCAGCATTTT	CSARVAVNQPQHF